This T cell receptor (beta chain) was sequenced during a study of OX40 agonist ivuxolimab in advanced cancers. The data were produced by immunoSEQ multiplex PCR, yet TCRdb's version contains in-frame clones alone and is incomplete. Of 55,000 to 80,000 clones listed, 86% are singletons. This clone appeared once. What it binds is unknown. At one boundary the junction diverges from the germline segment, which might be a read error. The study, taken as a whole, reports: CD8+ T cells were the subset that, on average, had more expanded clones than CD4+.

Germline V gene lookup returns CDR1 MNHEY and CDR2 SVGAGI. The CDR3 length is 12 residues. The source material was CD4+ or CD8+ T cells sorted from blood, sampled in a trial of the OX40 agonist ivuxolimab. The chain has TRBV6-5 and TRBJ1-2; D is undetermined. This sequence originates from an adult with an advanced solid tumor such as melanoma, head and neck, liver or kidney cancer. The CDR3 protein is CASSYRNHGYTF. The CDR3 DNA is TGTGCCAGCAGTTACCGTAACCATGGCTACACCTTC.